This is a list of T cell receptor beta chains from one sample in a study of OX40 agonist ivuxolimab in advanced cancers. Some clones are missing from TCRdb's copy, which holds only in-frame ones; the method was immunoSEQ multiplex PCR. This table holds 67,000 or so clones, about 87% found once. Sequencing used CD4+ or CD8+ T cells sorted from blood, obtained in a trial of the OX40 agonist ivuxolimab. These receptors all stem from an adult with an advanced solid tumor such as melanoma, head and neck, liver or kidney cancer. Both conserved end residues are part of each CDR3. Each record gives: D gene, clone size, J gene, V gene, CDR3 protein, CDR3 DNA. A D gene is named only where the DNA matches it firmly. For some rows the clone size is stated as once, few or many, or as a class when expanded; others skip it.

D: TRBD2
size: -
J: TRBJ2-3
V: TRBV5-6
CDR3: CASTRRDYHPTDTQYF
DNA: TGTGCCAGCACCAGGAGGGACTACCATCCCACAGATACGCAGTATTTT

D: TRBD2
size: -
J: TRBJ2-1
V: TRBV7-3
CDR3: CASSQLSSGSKEQFF
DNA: TGTGCCAGCTCACAACTATCTAGCGGTAGTAAGGAGCAGTTCTTC

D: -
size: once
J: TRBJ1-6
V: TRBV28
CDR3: CASRDYNSPLHF
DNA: TGTGCCAGCAGGGACTATAATTCACCCCTCCACTTT

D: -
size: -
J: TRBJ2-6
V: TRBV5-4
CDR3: CASSLDGGANVLTF
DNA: TGTGCCAGCAGCTTGGACGGGGGGGCCAACGTCCTGACTTTC

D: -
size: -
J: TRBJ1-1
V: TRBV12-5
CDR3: CASGLNSQNTEAFF
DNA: TGTGCTAGTGGTTTGAACAGTCAGAACACTGAAGCTTTCTTT

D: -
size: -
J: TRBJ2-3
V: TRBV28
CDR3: CASSHAPPPRTDTQYF
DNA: TGTGCCAGCAGTCACGCCCCCCCTCCTCGCACAGATACGCAGTATTTT

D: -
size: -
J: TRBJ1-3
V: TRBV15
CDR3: CATSTDRFGRNTIYF
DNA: TGTGCCACCAGCACCGACAGGTTTGGCCGAAACACCATATATTTT

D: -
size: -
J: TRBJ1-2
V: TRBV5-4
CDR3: CASSLAAASNYGYTF
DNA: TGTGCCAGCAGCTTGGCCGCGGCCTCCAACTATGGCTACACCTTC

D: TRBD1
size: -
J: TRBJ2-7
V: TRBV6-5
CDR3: CASRDRREEQYF
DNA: TGTGCCAGCCGGGACAGGAGGGAGGAGCAGTACTTC

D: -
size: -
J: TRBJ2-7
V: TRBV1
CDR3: CTSSQEPPAGGSHEQYF
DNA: TGCACCAGCAGCCAAGAACCCCCAGCGGGAGGTAGCCACGAGCAGTACTTC

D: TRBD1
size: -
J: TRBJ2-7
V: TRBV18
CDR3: CASSPRIRGSSYEQYF
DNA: TGTGCCAGCTCACCTCGGATCAGGGGGAGCTCCTACGAGCAGTACTTC

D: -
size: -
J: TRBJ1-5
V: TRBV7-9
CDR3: CAGKDQPQHF
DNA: TGTGCCGGTAAGGATCAGCCCCAGCATTTT

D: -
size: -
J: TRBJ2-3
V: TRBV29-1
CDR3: CSVGPGDTQYF
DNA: TGCAGCGTGGGGCCCGGAGATACGCAGTATTTT

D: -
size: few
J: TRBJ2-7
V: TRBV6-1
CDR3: CASSKAREQYF
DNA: TGTGCCAGCAGTAAGGCGAGGGAGCAGTACTTC

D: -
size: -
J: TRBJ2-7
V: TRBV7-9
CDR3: CASSPWWSDYEQYF
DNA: TGTGCCAGCAGCCCCTGGTGGTCCGACTACGAGCAGTACTTC

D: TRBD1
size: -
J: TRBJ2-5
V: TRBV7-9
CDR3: CASSLGDRGPQETQYF
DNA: TGTGCCAGCAGCTTGGGGGACAGGGGACCCCAAGAGACCCAGTACTTC

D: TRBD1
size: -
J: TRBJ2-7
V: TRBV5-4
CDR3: CASSSQGGLRYEQYF
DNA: TGTGCCAGCAGCTCTCAAGGGGGCCTCCGATACGAGCAGTACTTC

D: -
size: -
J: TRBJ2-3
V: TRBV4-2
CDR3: CASSQDTSTDTQYF
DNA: TGTGCCAGCAGCCAAGATACAAGCACAGATACGCAGTATTTT

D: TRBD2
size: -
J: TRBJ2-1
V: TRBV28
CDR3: CASSLSFSGSSYNEQFF
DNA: TGTGCCAGCAGTCTCTCCTTCAGCGGGAGCTCCTACAATGAGCAGTTCTTC

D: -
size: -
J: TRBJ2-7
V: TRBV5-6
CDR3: CASTQTGLRSYEQYF
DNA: TGTGCCAGCACCCAAACCGGACTCCGCTCCTACGAGCAGTACTTC

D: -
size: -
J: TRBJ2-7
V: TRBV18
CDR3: CASSPKEGYEQYF
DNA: TGTGCCAGCTCACCAAAAGAAGGCTACGAGCAGTACTTC

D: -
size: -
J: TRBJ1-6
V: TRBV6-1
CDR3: CASAGEYNSPLHF
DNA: TGTGCCAGCGCTGGCGAGTATAATTCACCCCTCCACTTT

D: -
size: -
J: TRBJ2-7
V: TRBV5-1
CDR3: CASSVLTVHEQYF
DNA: TGCGCCAGCAGCGTCTTGACAGTCCACGAGCAGTACTTC

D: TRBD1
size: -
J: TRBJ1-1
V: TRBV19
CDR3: CASSIRDRNTEAFF
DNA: TGTGCCAGTAGTATACGGGACAGGAACACTGAAGCTTTCTTT

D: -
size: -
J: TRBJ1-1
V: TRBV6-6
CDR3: CASNEQGGTEAFF
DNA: TGTGCCAGCAACGAACAGGGTGGAACTGAAGCTTTCTTT

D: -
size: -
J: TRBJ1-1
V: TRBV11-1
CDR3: CASSLDGGMNTEAFF
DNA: TGTGCCAGCAGCTTAGACGGAGGGATGAACACTGAAGCTTTCTTT

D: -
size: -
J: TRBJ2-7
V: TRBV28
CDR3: CASGGTEPYEQYF
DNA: TGTGCCAGCGGGGGGACCGAGCCCTACGAGCAGTACTTC

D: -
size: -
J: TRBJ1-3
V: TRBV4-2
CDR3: CASSLSWEGSGNTIYF
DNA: TGTGCCAGCAGCCTTTCATGGGAGGGATCAGGAAACACCATATATTTT

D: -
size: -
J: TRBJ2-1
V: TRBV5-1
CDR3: CASSLDIRGGGGEQFF
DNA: TGCGCCAGCAGCTTGGACATTAGGGGAGGGGGCGGTGAGCAGTTCTTC

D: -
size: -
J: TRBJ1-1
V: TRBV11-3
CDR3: CASSPRGLRNTEAFF
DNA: TGTGCCAGCAGCCCCCGGGGCCTACGGAACACTGAAGCTTTCTTT

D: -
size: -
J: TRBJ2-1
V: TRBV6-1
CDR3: CASRVDGHNEQFF
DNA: TGTGCCAGCAGAGTTGACGGTCACAATGAGCAGTTCTTC

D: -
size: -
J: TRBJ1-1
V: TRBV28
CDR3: CASSSPDRTEAFF
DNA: TGTGCCAGCAGCTCTCCCGACAGAACTGAAGCTTTCTTT

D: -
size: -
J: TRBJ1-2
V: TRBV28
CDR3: CASSLWQAYGYTF
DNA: TGTGCCAGCAGTTTATGGCAGGCATATGGCTACACCTTC

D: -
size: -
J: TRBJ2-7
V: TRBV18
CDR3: CASSGNPADEQYF
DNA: TGTGCCAGCTCAGGGAACCCGGCCGACGAGCAGTACTTC

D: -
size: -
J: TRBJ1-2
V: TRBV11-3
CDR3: CASSDLGFSYGYTF
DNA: TGTGCCAGCAGCGACTTGGGGTTCTCCTATGGCTACACCTTC

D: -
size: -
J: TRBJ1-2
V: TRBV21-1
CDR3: CASMATGGYGYTF
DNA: TGTGCCAGCATGGCCACAGGTGGATATGGCTACACCTTC

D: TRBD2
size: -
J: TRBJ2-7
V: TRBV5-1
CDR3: CASSLAGGGPGEQYF
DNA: TGCGCCAGCAGCTTGGCCGGCGGGGGGCCTGGAGAGCAGTACTTC

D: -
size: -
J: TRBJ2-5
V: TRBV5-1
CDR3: CASSAGNPLETQYF
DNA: TGCGCCAGCAGCGCCGGGAACCCTTTAGAGACCCAGTACTTC

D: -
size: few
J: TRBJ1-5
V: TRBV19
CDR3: CASTWGNSNQPQHF
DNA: TGTGCCAGTACGTGGGGGAATAGCAATCAGCCCCAGCATTTT

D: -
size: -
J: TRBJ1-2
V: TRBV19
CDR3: CASSMTGAKNGYTF
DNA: TGTGCCAGTAGTATGACAGGCGCGAAGAACGGCTACACCTTC

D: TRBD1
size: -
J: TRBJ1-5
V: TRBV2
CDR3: CASSEGGTGGWPQHF
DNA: TGTGCCAGCAGTGAAGGAGGGACAGGAGGGTGGCCCCAGCATTTT

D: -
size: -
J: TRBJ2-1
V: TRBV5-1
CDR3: CASSPTRVITYNEQFF
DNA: TGCGCCAGCAGCCCGACAAGGGTGATAACCTACAATGAGCAGTTCTTC

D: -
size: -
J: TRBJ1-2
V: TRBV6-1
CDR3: CASSPTQGWGYTF
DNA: TGTGCCAGCAGCCCGACCCAGGGTTGGGGCTACACCTTC

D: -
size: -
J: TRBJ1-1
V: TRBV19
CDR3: CASSIWLHEAFF
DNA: TGTGCCAGTAGTATCTGGCTACATGAAGCTTTCTTT

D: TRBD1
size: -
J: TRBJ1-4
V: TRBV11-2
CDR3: CASSSRGTGDEKLFF
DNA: TGTGCCAGCAGCTCACGGGGGACAGGAGACGAAAAACTGTTTTTT

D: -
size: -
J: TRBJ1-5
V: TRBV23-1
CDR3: CASGSKGVQPQHF
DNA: TGCGCCAGCGGAAGCAAGGGCGTTCAGCCCCAGCATTTT

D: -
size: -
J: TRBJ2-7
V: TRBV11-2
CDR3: CASSEGVQGPSYEQYF
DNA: TGTGCCAGCAGCGAAGGGGTGCAGGGACCCTCCTACGAGCAGTACTTC

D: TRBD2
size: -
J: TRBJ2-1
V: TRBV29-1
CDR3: CSVASGGAREQFF
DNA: TGCAGCGTTGCCAGCGGGGGGGCCCGTGAGCAGTTCTTC

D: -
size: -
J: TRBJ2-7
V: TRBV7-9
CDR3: CASSLMVSYEQYF
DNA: TGTGCCAGCAGCTTGATGGTGTCCTACGAGCAGTACTTC

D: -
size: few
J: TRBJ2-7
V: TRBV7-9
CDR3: CASTSPGSPYEQYF
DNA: TGTGCCAGCACCTCACCGGGCAGCCCCTACGAGCAGTACTTC

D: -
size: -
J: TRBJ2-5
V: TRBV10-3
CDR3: CAISDTGPGAEETQYF
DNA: TGTGCCATCAGTGATACTGGCCCTGGGGCAGAAGAGACCCAGTACTTC